This TCR beta chain was documented in a study of lymphopenia after photon versus proton radiotherapy. The method was immunoSEQ multiplex PCR; TCRdb's version includes in-frame clones alone and lacks a portion of them. The sample has about 160,000 clones, less than 90% seen once; the top ten hold less than 6%. This CDR3 comprises 16 residues. V was clipped by 5 bases and J by 4 bases, with 19 bases between them. CDR1 SEHNR and CDR2 FQNEAQ come from the germline V gene (reference sequence). The chain is built from TRBV7-9 and TRBJ2-3; possible D gene TRBD1, 6 bases. This TCR was sampled from a man aged 50-59 years with gastric cancer. Sequenced here: peripheral blood, sampled from a patient treated with photon-based radiotherapy. The CDR3 reads CASSPGPGTLSDTQYF. CDR3 in DNA: TGTGCCAGCAGCCCCGGTCCCGGGACATTATCAGATACGCAGTATTTT.